This T cell receptor beta chain comes out of a study of spatial heterogeneity in lung cancer. About the study: Alpha-chain detections were consistently fewer than beta-chain detections among the sequences. Mean representation of each unique TCR and UMI combination in the raw reads exceeded 8.5 occurrences.

Notes on this clonotype: The target antigen is unknown. Little can be read into the size of this beta chain, an off-target read in a library designed for alpha chains.

The time point: sample taken at primary tumor resection. Around 70 TRACERx patients with early, untreated non-small cell lung cancer donated samples. The input material, whole RNA from tumor, nontumor lung or frozen PBMC, was sequenced unsorted. Germline V gene data show CDR1 as MDHEN and CDR2 as SYDVKM. V dropped 2 bases and J dropped 7; count of bases not matched to a gene: 6. This CDR3 region has 15 residues. Each CDR3 protein gets one entry after TCRdb re-called the 5' RACE reads with MiXCR. The sample lists 12,000 to 15,000 distinct CDR3 sequences, about 4.8% occurring once. Study-wide findings and caveats: Tumoral mutation counts were tracked by counts of expanded intratumoral alpha and beta TCRs.

The TCR comes from a female donor with early-stage non-small cell lung cancer. The source was lung tumor tissue, collected at surgery. V usage is TRBV28 and J usage is TRBJ1-5; 9 nucleotides line up with TRBD1. CDR3: CASSLAGQGLQPQHF. CDR3 DNA: TGTGCCAGCAGTTTAGCGGGACAGGGTTTGCAGCCCCAGCATTTT.